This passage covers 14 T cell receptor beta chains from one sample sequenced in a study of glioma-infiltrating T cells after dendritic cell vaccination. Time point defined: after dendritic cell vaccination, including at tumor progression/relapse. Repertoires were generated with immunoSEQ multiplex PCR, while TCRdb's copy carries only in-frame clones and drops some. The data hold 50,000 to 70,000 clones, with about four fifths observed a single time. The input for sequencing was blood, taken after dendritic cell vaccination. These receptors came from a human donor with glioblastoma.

CDR3 DNA: TGTGCCAGCAGTTACTCGGCGGAACGAAGCACAGATACGCAGTATTTT. Its translation: CASSYSAERSTDTQYF. The chain employs TRBV6-5 and TRBJ2-3; no clear D. Trimming removed 0 bases at V and 0 bases at J, with 10 bases between. Germline lookup yields CDR1 MNHEY and CDR2 SVGAGI. The CDR3 sequence is 16 residues long.

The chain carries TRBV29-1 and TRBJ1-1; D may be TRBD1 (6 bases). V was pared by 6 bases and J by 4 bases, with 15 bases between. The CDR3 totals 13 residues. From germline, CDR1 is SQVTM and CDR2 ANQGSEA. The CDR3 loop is CSVKDSQLTEAFF. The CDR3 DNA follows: TGCAGCGTGAAGGACAGCCAGCTCACTGAAGCTTTCTTT.

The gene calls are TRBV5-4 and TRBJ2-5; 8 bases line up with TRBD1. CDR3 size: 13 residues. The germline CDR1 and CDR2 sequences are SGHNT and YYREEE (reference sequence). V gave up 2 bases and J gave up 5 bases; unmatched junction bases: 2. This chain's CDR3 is CASSFRGQETQYF. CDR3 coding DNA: TGTGCCAGCAGCTTCAGGGGGCAGGAGACCCAGTACTTC.

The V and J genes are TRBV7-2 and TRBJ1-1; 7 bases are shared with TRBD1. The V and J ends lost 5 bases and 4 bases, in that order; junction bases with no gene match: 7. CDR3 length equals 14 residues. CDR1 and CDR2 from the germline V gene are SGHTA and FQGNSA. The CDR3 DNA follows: TGTGCCAGCAGCCCCAGACAGGGAGGCACTGAAGCTTTCTTT. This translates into CASSPRQGGTEAFF.

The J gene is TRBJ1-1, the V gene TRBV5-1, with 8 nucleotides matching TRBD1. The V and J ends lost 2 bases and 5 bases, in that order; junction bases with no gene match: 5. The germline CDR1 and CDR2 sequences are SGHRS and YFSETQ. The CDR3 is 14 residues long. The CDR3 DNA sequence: TGCGCCAGCAGCTTTGGACAGGGAAGAACTGAAGCTTTCTTT. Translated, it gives CASSFGQGRTEAFF.

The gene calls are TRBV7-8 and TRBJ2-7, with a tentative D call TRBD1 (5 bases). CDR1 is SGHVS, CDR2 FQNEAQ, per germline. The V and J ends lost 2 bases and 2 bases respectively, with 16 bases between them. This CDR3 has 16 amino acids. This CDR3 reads CASSLSLQGITYEQYF. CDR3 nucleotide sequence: TGTGCCAGCAGCTTATCCTTGCAGGGAATCACCTACGAGCAGTACTTC.

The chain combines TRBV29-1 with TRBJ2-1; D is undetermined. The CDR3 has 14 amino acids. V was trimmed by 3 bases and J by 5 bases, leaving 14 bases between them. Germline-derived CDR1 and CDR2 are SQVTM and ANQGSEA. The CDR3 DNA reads TGCAGCGTTGAGGCGCCAGGCCGTAACAATGAGCAGTTCTTC. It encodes CSVEAPGRNNEQFF.

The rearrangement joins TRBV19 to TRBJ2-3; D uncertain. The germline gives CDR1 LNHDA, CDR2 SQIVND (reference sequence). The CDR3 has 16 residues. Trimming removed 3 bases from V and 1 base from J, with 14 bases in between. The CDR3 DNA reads TGTGCCAGTAGTATTGAATCGGTCCGGGGCACAGATACGCAGTATTTT. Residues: CASSIESVRGTDTQYF.

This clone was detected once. CDR3 sequence reads: CASSETGALYEQYF. The DNA of the CDR3 is TGTGCCAGCAGCGAGACAGGGGCCCTTTACGAGCAGTACTTC. This chain uses TRBV7-2 with TRBJ2-7; 8 bases align to TRBD1. With V trimmed by 5 bases and J by 4 bases, 7 bases remained unmatched. Germline V lookup: CDR1 SGHTA, CDR2 FQGNSA. The CDR3 covers 14 residues.

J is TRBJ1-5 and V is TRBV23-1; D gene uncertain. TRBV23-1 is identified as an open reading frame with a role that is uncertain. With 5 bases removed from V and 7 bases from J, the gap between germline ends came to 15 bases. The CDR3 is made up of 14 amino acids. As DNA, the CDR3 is TGCGCCAGCAGTGATGACGGATCAGGCCAGCCCCAGCATTTT. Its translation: CASSDDGSGQPQHF.

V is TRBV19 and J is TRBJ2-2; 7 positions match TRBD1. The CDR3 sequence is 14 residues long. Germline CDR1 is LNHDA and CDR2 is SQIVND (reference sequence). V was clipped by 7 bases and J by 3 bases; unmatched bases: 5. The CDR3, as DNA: TGTGCCAGTAAAAGCACAGGGGACACCGGGGAGCTGTTTTTT. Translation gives CASKSTGDTGELFF.

In DNA form, the CDR3 reads TGTGCCAGCAACGGCTGGGCGCAGTACTTC. It is translated as CASNGWAQYF. V usage is TRBV2 and J usage is TRBJ2-7; no clear D gene. This CDR3 comprises 10 residues. Between the trimmed V and J ends, which lost 7 bases and 9 bases, there was a span of 10 bases. Per the germline V gene, CDR1 is SNHLY and CDR2 is FYNNEI.

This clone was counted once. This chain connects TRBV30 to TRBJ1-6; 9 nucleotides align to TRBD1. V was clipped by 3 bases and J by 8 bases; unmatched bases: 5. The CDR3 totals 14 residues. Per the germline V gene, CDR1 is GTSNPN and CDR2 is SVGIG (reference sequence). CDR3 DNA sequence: TGTGCCTGGAGGGGACAGGGTTTTGATTCACCCCTCCACTTT. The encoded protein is CAWRGQGFDSPLHF.

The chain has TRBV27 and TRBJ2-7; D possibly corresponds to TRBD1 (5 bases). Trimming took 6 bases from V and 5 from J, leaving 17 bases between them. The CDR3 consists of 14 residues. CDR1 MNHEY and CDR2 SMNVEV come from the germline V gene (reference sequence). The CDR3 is CASSVGPRVDEQYF. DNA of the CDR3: TGTGCCAGCAGCGTCGGTCCCAGGGTCGACGAGCAGTACTTC.